The clone carrying this T cell receptor beta chain was observed many times. Its cognate antigen is unknown. TCRdb reanalysed the 5' RACE reads using MiXCR and keeps one entry per CDR3 protein. The table shows tens of thousands of distinct CDR3 sequences, with about 6.8% occurring only once. The sample comes from a study of spatial heterogeneity in lung cancer. Time point described: sample taken at primary tumor resection. Unsorted whole RNA samples from tumor, nontumor lung or frozen PBMC were sequenced. Study observations and caveats: Counts of expanded intratumoral alpha and beta TCRs tracked tumor mutation counts.

Germline CDR1 reads MNHNY; CDR2 reads SVGAGI (reference sequence). The CDR3 has 18 amino acids. V was clipped by 2 bases and J by 1 base, with 18 bases between them. This chain joins TRBV6-6 and TRBJ1-5; D perhaps matches TRBD1 (5 bases). The sequences come from lung tumor tissue, collected at surgery. The source is a male donor with early-stage non-small cell lung cancer. CDR3 nucleotides: TGTGCCAGCAGTTACCACGGGGGGGTTTACGGGAGCAATCAGCCCCAGCATTTT. Its protein is CASSYHGGVYGSNQPQHF.